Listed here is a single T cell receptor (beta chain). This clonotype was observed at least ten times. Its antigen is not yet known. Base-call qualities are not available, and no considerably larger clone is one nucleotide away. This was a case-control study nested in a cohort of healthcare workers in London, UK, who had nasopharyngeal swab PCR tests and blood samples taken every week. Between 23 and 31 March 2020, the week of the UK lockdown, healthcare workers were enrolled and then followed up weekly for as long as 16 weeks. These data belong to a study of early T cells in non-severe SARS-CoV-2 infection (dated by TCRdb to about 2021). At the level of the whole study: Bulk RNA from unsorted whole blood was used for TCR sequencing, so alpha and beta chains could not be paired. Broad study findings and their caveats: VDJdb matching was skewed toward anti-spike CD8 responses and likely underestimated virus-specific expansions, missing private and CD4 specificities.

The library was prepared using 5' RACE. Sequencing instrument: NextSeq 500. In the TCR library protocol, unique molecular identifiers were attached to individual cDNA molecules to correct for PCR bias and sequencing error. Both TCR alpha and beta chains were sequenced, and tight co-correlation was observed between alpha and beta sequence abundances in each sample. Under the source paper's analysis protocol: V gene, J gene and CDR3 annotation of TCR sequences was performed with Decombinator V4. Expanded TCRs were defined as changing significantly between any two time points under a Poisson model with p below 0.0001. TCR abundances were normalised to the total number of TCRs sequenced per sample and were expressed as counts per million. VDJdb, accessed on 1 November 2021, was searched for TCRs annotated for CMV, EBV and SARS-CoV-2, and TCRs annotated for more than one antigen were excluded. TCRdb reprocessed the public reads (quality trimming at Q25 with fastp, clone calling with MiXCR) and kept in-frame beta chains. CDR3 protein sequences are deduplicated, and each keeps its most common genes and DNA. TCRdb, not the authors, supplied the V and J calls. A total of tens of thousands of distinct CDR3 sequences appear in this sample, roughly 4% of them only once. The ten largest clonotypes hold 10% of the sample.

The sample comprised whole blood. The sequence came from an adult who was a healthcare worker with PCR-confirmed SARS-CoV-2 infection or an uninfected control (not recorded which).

The DNA is as follows: TGTGCCATCAGTGACGGGACAAACACTGAAGCTTTCTTT. This yields the protein CAISDGTNTEAFF. This chain joins TRBV10-3 to TRBJ1-1; perhaps TRBD1 is the D gene, with 6 bases matching. CDR1 and CDR2 are read off the germline V gene as ENHRY and SYGVKD. The CDR3 measures 13 amino acids from cysteine to phenylalanine. Kept here is only the CDR3 DNA, which spans 39 bases and is read in frame from base 1. The junction shows trimming of 3 bases on V and 2 bases on J, plus 7 bases between the germline ends.